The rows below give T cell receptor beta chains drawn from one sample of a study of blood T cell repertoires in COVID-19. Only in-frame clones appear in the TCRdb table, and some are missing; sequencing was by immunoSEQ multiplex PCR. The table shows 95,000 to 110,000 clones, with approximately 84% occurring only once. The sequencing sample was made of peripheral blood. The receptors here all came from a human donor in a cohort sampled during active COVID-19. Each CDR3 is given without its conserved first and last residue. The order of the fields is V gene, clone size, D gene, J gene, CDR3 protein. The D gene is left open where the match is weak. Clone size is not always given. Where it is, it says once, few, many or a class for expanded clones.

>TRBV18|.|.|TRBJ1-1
ASSPDRLNTEAF
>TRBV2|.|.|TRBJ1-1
ASSVMNTEAF
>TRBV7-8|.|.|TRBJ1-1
ASSSTVKNTEAF
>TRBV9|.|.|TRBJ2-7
ASSPPSSYEQY
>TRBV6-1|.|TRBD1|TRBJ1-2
ASSEARDRGANYGYT
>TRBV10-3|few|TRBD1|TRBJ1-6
AISGGQGPRDSPLH
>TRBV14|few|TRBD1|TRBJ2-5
ASSRGQGLGTQY
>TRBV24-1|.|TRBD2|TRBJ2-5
ATSDRLAGKETQY
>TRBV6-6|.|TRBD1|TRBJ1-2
ASSYSRGQSSGYT
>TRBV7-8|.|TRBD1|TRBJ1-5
ASSPHRTGLNQPQH
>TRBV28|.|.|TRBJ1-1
ASRRGAGVAEAF
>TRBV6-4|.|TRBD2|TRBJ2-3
ASSALAGASDTQY
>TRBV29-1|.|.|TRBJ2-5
SVAQSVPQGLGETQY
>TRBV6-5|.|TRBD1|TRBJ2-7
ASHLTGNLYEQY
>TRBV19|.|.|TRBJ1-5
ASRGVNRDQPQH
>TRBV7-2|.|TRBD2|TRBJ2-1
ASSIAGGPLEQF
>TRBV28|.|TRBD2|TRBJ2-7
ASKQAGGSYEQY
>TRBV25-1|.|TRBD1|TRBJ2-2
ASFSGQGFTGELF
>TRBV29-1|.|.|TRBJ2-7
SVGQSYEQY
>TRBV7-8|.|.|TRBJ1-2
ASSFDRTNYGYT
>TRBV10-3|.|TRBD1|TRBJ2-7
AISGRTGGKYEQY
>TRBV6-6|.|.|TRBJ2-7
ASSRTYEQY
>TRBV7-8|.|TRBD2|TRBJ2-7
ASSEPSGGPYEQY
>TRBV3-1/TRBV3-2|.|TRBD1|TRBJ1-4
ASSPTGGFEKLF
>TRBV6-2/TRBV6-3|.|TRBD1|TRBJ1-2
ASSYVWTGSNYGYT
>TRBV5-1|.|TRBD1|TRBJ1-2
ASSPGTGGYGYT
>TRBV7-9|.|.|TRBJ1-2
ASSFQTEKYGYT